The rows below give T cell receptor beta chains drawn from one sample of a study of blood T cell repertoires in COVID-19. Sequencing used immunoSEQ multiplex PCR; TCRdb keeps in-frame clones, though not all of them. Among 60,000 to 65,000 clones, around 83% were seen once, and the ten largest hold 4.5% to 7%. Sequencing used peripheral blood. These receptors all come from a woman aged 60-75 years with acute or convalescent COVID-19. Each CDR3 is given with its conserved first and last residue. The D gene is left open where the match is weak. Expanded clones get a size class; other rows say once, few or many, or leave the size out.

V	D	size	J	CDR3	DNA
TRBV3-1/TRBV3-2	-	-	TRBJ1-3	CASSLMNKIGNTIYF	TGTGCCAGCAGCCTGATGAACAAGATAGGAAACACCATATATTTT
TRBV4-2	-	-	TRBJ1-3	CASSPSSGNTIYF	TGTGCCAGCAGCCCGAGCTCTGGAAACACCATATATTTT
TRBV9	-	-	TRBJ1-4	CASSSQGGSLEKLFF	TGTGCCAGCAGCTCCCAAGGAGGGAGTTTGGAAAAACTGTTTTTT
TRBV14	-	-	TRBJ1-3	CASSNAGGFGNTIYF	TGTGCCAGCAGCAACGCGGGGGGATTTGGAAACACCATATATTTT
TRBV6-5	-	-	TRBJ2-2	CASSYSPRANTGELFF	TGTGCCAGCAGTTACTCTCCAAGAGCGAACACCGGGGAGCTGTTTTTT
TRBV19	-	-	TRBJ2-1	CASSMYAGSVSDEQFF	TGTGCCAGTAGTATGTACGCAGGGTCGGTGAGCGATGAGCAGTTCTTC
TRBV9	TRBD2	-	TRBJ2-1	CASSVVGTRTSGGYNEQFF	TGTGCCAGCAGCGTAGTAGGTACTCGGACTAGCGGGGGTTACAATGAGCAGTTCTTC
TRBV5-1	TRBD1	-	TRBJ1-2	CASEGDSYGYTF	TGCGCCAGCGAGGGGGACAGCTATGGCTACACCTTC
TRBV12-3/TRBV12-4	TRBD1	few	TRBJ1-1	CASRTDRGKAFF	TGTGCCAGCAGAACCGACAGGGGCAAAGCTTTCTTT
TRBV5-6	-	few	TRBJ2-5	CASSRRTDPQETQYF	TGTGCCAGCAGCCGACGGACAGATCCTCAAGAGACCCAGTACTTC
TRBV6-5	-	-	TRBJ1-1	CASSLRPGGGTEAFF	TGTGCCAGCAGCCTAAGACCGGGCGGAGGGACTGAAGCTTTCTTT
TRBV4-1	TRBD1	-	TRBJ1-2	CASSQERGLGGYTF	TGCGCCAGCAGCCAAGAGAGGGGGCTTGGTGGCTACACCTTC
TRBV6-5	-	-	TRBJ2-7	CASRSPSRDEQYF	TGTGCCAGCAGGTCACCCTCCAGGGACGAGCAGTACTTC
TRBV5-1	TRBD1	-	TRBJ2-2	CASSLTVTGATGELFF	TGCGCCAGCAGCTTGACCGTAACAGGGGCCACCGGGGAGCTGTTTTTT
TRBV19	-	few	TRBJ1-4	CASSMPGSREKLFF	TGTGCCAGTAGTATGCCAGGGTCTAGGGAAAAACTGTTTTTT
TRBV24-1	TRBD1	-	TRBJ2-3	CATSDGTGGADTQYF	TGTGCCACCAGTGACGGGACAGGAGGGGCAGATACGCAGTATTTT
TRBV14	-	-	TRBJ1-3	CASSPITGFSSGNTIYF	TGTGCCAGCAGCCCCATAACAGGGTTTAGCTCTGGAAACACCATATATTTT
TRBV2	-	-	TRBJ2-1	CASSFSTYNEQFF	TGTGCCAGCAGTTTCTCTACTTACAATGAGCAGTTCTTC
TRBV6-5	TRBD2	-	TRBJ2-2	CASAPLAGGRGELFF	TGTGCCAGCGCTCCCCTCGCGGGGGGCCGCGGGGAGCTGTTTTTT
TRBV6-2/TRBV6-3	-	-	TRBJ1-1	CASSTLGTEAFF	TGTGCCAGCAGTACTCTCGGTACTGAAGCTTTCTTT
TRBV6-5	TRBD1	-	TRBJ1-2	CASRGGTVNFYGYTF	TGTGCCAGCAGGGGTGGGACAGTCAACTTCTATGGCTACACCTTC